This T cell receptor (beta chain) comes out of a study of control samples from healthy donors and cancer patients. This table comes from immunoSEQ multiplex PCR, and its TCRdb copy is limited to in-frame clones, with some not included. The sample records 150,000 or so clones, just under 95% being singletons. CDR3 size: 13 residues. V lost 4 bases to trimming and J lost 2 bases, with 5 bases between them. The germline gives CDR1 SGHAT, CDR2 FQNNGV. The sequence came from a man aged 35 to 55 in good health. The chain recombines TRBV11-2 with TRBJ2-2; unclear D gene. Sequencing was carried out using blood. CDR3 nucleotides: TGTGCCAGCAGCTCCCTCAACACCGGGGAGCTGTTTTTT. The encoded protein is CASSSLNTGELFF.